This TCR beta chain was identified in a study of T cell repertoires in cytomegalovirus infection. As for the study in general: Evidence of both CMV infection and a matching HLA type came from public TCR beta signatures. Study-wide points: HLA-C-restricted CMV clonotypes gave the most frequent clonotype in two of eight donors. Identification of carriers of CMV plus the relevant HLA was performed using cumulative public TCR beta family frequency.

Concerning this clonotype: Its antigen is not known.

The CDR3 loop spans 15 amino acids. V lost 2 bases to trimming and J lost 8 bases, with 18 bases between them. CDR1 and CDR2 (germline): LGHNA, YSLEER. TCRdb used MiXCR to reprocess the reads, holding one entry per CDR3 protein. The repertoire holds about 190,000 distinct CDR3 sequences, with roughly 27% as singletons. The receptor was isolated from a human donor in good health (CMV status not recorded). Some clones in this sample may be carry-over from other donors' samples. The rearrangement joins TRBV4-3 to TRBJ1-2; no definite D call. Source material: PBMCs. The CDR3 sequence is CASSQSRDLGSGYTF. DNA of the CDR3: TGCGCCAGCAGCCAAAGCCGTGACCTCGGGAGCGGCTACACCTTC.